This TCR beta chain was profiled in a study of cytomegalovirus exposure and HLA in healthy donors. Broader study findings: Accurate prediction of HLA-A and HLA-B alleles (for most subjects) was reportedly achieved from TCR beta sequences. TCR beta V- and J-gene trimming was later associated with a missense DCLRE1C variant.

Vbeta (60) and Jbeta (13) primers were used in the PCR. In the original processing: In a later analysis, of roughly 83 million unique beta chains, some 10 million appeared in at least two donors. Produced via immunoSEQ multiplex PCR; TCRdb's table is partial and in-frame only. Clone size and V and J calls were adopted from that table, with D and trimming inferred from the DNA. This sample contains 75,000 to 95,000 clones. In the case of this clone: The antigen remains undetermined.

The germline gives CDR1 MDHEN, CDR2 SYDVKM. Trimming cost V 5 bases and J 5 bases; bases outside gene matches: 7. This CDR3 has 15 amino acids. The chain is built from TRBV28 and TRBJ2-5; 11 nucleotides agree with TRBD1. The clonotype comes from a woman aged 55 to 70 in good health and CMV-seronegative. Sequenced sample: PBMCs. For the CDR3, the DNA is TGTGCCAGCAGTCAGAGGACAGGGGGCGGCGAGACCCAGTACTTC. It translates to CASSQRTGGGETQYF.